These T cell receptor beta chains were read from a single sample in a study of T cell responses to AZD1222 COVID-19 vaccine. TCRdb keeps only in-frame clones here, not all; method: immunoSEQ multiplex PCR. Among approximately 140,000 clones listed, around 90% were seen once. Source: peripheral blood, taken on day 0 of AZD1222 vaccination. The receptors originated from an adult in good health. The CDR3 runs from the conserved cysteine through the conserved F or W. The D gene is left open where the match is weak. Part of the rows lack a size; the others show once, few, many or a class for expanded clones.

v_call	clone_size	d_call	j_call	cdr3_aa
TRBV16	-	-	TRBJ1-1	CASSQIPSSGTEAFF
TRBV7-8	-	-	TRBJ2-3	CASSLGAPDPVGVYF
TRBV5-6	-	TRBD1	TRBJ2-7	CASSLFRGQGHYEQYF
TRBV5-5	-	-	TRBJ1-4	CASSLNPGVTNEKLFF
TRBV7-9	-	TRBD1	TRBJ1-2	CASSLSRTGDNYGYTF
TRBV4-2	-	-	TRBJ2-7	CASSQDSRIGEQYF
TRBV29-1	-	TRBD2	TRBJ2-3	CSVLAGGPNTQYF
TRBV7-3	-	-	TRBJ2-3	CASSDLGTDTQYF
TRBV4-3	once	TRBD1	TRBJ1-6	CASSQWGTGVDSPLHF
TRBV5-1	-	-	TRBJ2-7	CASSLDTTSYEQYF
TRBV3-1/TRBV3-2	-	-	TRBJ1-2	CASSQDPGAGGYTF
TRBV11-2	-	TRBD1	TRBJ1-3	CASSPGQFSGNTIYF
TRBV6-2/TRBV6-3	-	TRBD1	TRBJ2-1	CASSLGDRAYNEQFF
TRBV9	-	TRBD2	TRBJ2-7	CASSVEEGLAAPGLTEQYF
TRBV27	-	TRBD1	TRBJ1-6	CASSFYVLTGGLDSPLHF
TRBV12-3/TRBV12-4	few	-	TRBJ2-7	CASSLDSWNEQYF
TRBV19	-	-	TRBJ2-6	CASSTERGSGANVLTF
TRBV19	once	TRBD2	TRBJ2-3	CASTVREGRTDTQYF
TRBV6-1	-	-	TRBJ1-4	CASSEWRETNEKLFF
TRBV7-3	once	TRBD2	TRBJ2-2	CASSLKGLAGVHTGELFF
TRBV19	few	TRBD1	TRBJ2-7	CASSWGTGGEQYF
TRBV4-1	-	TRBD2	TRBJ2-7	CASSQEGVAGAREQYF
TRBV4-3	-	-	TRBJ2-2	CASSQSQAITGELFF
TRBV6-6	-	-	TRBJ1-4	CASGVAGNYNEKLFF
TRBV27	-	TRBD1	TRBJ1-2	CASSSLTGVDYGYTF
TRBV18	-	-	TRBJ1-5	CASSPPGRGAQPQHF
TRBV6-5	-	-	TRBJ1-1	CASSYSLWTEAFF
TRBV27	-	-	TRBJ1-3	CASSSGIGNTIYF
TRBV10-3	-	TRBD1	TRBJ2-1	CATLDRDRDYNEQFF
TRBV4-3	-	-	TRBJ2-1	CASRLRAGSYNEQFF
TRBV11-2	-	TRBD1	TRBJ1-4	CASSPGQGAEKLFF
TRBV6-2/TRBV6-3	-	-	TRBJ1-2	CASSSPSGLPTYGYTF
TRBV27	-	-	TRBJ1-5	CASSLWGREGNQPQHF
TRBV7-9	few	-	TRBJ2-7	CASIKGLPPYEQYF
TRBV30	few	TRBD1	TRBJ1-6	CAWRTDRGTSPLHF
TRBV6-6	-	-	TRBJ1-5	CASSRGGGGQPQHF
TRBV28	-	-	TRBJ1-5	CASSLPGGFGNQPQHF
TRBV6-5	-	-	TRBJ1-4	CASSYEGKGDEKLFF
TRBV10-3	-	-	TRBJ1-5	CAISDVQGRQPQHF
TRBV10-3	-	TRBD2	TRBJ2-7	CAAGGKGTYEQYF
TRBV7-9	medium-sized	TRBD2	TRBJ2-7	CASSLVGGATYEQYF
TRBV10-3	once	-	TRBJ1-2	CAISEKWDGSYGYTF
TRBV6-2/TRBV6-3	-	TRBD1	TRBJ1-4	CASSYLRTGATNEKLFF
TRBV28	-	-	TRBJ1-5	CASSWLGEGNQPQHF
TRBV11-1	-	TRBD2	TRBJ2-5	CASSPGLAVPGETQYF
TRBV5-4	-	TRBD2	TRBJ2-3	CASSLARSSGRPPSTDTQYF